One and the same sample provided the 31 T cell receptor beta chains below, sequenced in a study of shared clonotypes between healthy human individuals. TCRdb keeps only in-frame clones here, not all; method: immunoSEQ multiplex PCR. This table holds more than 400,000 clones, more than 95% found once. The sample consisted of naive CD4+ T cells sorted from blood. Noted subset: CD45RA+ positively selected. The receptors come from a woman aged 25 to 45 in good health.

The genes are TRBV28 and TRBJ2-7; D is ambiguous. Germline CDR1 reads MDHEN; CDR2 reads SYDVKM. The CDR3 covers 11 residues. Trimming took 6 bases from V and 9 from J, leaving 12 bases between them. CDR3 coding DNA: TGTGCCAGCAGCTACGTCGGGTCGCAGTACTTC. Amino acids: CASSYVGSQYF.

The gene calls are TRBV5-6 and TRBJ2-7; 7 bases are a match to TRBD1. After removal of 2 bases from V and 5 bases from J, the junction contained 7 bases not matched to a gene. From germline, CDR1 is SGHDT and CDR2 YYEEEE. The CDR3 is 14 amino acids. The CDR3 DNA reads as TGTGCCAGCAGCTTTTGGGACAGTCCCCACGAGCAGTACTTC. Translating it yields CASSFWDSPHEQYF.

J is TRBJ2-7 and V is TRBV28; TRBD1 might be the D (6 bases). Per the germline V gene, CDR1 is MDHEN and CDR2 is SYDVKM. The CDR3 runs to 15 residues. Trimming took off 6 bases at V and 2 bases at J, with 17 bases between the two ends. CDR3 sequence (DNA): TGTGCCAGCAGCGCGCCTGGGGGCGCTACCTACGAGCAGTACTTC. Its translation is CASSAPGGATYEQYF.

The gene calls are TRBV6-5 and TRBJ2-5; D gene ambiguous. The CDR3 consists of 13 residues. V lost 5 bases to trimming and J lost 4 bases, with 11 bases between them. The germline V gene encodes CDR1 MNHEY and CDR2 SVGAGI. CDR3 amino acids: CASSRSRGETQYF. The CDR3 bases are TGTGCCAGCAGTCGGAGTCGTGGAGAGACCCAGTACTTC.

The chain is built from TRBV19 and TRBJ1-5; D remains ambiguous. This CDR3 is 13 amino acids long. The germline gives CDR1 LNHDA, CDR2 SQIVND (reference sequence). V dropped 4 bases and J dropped 7 bases, with 11 bases sitting between them. This chain's CDR3 is CASSTGNRQPQHF. CDR3 sequence (DNA): TGTGCCAGTAGTACGGGGAACCGCCAGCCCCAGCATTTT.

The chain joins TRBV6-5 to TRBJ1-1, with D unresolved. The V end was cut by 6 bases, the J end by 7 bases, with 15 bases between. The CDR3 is made up of 13 amino acids. CDR1 is MNHEY and CDR2 is SVGAGI in the germline V gene. The CDR3, as DNA: TGTGCCAGCAGCATCGGCGGGCTCGGTGAAGCTTTCTTT. This translates into CASSIGGLGEAFF.

J is TRBJ2-7 and V is TRBV11-2, with D possibly being TRBD1 (6 bases). This CDR3 is built from 15 residues. Germline V CDR1 and CDR2: SGHAT, FQNNGV. The V end was cut by 1 base, the J end by 2 bases, with 12 bases between. CDR3 sequence: CASSLVGGVTYEQYF. CDR3 nucleotides: TGTGCCAGCAGCTTAGTAGGGGGAGTGACCTACGAGCAGTACTTC.

V gene TRBV28 combines with J gene TRBJ1-5; perhaps TRBD1 as D (6 bases). The V end was cut by 3 bases, the J end by 2 bases, with 17 bases between. Germline V gene data show CDR1 as MDHEN and CDR2 as SYDVKM. The CDR3 is made up of 17 amino acids. CDR3: CASSLSGVYYGNQPQHF. CDR3 in DNA: TGTGCCAGCAGTTTGTCAGGGGTATACTACGGCAATCAGCCCCAGCATTTT.

This chain joins TRBV6-5 and TRBJ1-1; TRBD1 is a possible D gene (5 bases). Germline lookup yields CDR1 MNHEY and CDR2 SVGAGI. The CDR3 runs to 14 residues. Trimming stripped 6 bases from V and 1 base from J, with 12 bases between. CDR3 sequence reads: CASRLGRGNTEAFF. The CDR3 DNA sequence: TGTGCCAGCAGATTGGGACGGGGGAACACTGAAGCTTTCTTT.

This clone was observed once. The chain employs TRBV6-6 and TRBJ2-5; 7 bases are a match to TRBD1. Trimming at V came to 6 bases and at J to 12 bases, leaving 10 bases not matched to a gene. Germline values: CDR1 MNHNY, CDR2 SVGAGI (reference sequence). This CDR3 has 12 amino acids. The DNA of the CDR3 is TGTGCCAGCAGCCATATGGACAGGCTGAAGTACTTC. Residues: CASSHMDRLKYF.

The chain carries TRBV5-1 and TRBJ1-4; D is undetermined. Trimming took 0 bases from V and 10 from J, leaving 13 bases between them. CDR1 and CDR2 from the germline V gene are SGHRS and YFSETQ. CDR3 length: 14 residues. The CDR3, as DNA: TGCGCCAGCAGCTTGGCCGAGAGACGGGGAAAACTGTTTTTT. As protein: CASSLAERRGKLFF.

CDR3 sequence reads: CASSLGGHLGSPLHF. The CDR3 DNA reads as TGTGCCAGCAGCTTGGGGGGACACCTCGGCTCACCCCTCCACTTT. The V call is TRBV5-4, the J call TRBJ1-6; D is possibly TRBD1 (6 bases). From germline, CDR1 is SGHNT and CDR2 YYREEE (reference sequence). V shed 0 bases and J shed 10 bases, with 14 bases lying between them. The CDR3 length is 15 residues.

The chain employs TRBV11-2 and TRBJ1-6, with D maybe TRBD1 (6 bases). The CDR3 has 15 residues. V shed 6 bases and J shed 8 bases, with 17 bases lying between them. Germline lookup yields CDR1 SGHAT and CDR2 FQNNGV. CDR3 residues: CASSTVGGRYSPLHF. The CDR3 DNA is TGTGCCAGCAGTACAGTAGGGGGTCGGTATTCACCCCTCCACTTT.

The chain employs TRBV7-9 and TRBJ2-7; D is uncertain. Trimming left V 5 bases short and J 2 bases short, with 13 bases between. The CDR3 covers 14 residues. Germline assignment: CDR1 SEHNR and CDR2 FQNEAQ (reference sequence). The CDR3 region is CASSPAELTYEQYF. The CDR3 bases are TGTGCCAGCAGCCCAGCTGAACTTACCTACGAGCAGTACTTC.

V gene TRBV28 combines with J gene TRBJ2-3, with D tentatively TRBD1 or TRBD2 (5 bases each). Germline loops: CDR1 MDHEN, CDR2 SYDVKM. The germline V and J ends were trimmed by 6 bases and 4 bases, with 17 bases remaining between them. The CDR3 has 15 amino acids. In DNA form, the CDR3 reads TGTGCCAGCAGATTCTCCGGGGCGGTGGCAGATACGCAGTATTTT. Translating it yields CASRFSGAVADTQYF.

The chain is built from TRBV6-1 and TRBJ2-3, with a tentative D call TRBD2 (5 bases). This CDR3 is 15 amino acids long. The V gene lost 6 bases and the J gene lost 6 bases, with 19 bases spanning the gap. The germline V gene has CDR1 MNHNS and CDR2 SASEGT. CDR3 nucleotides: TGTGCCAGCAGCGAGAAGGCATGGGAGACCGATACGCAGTATTTT. Its translation is CASSEKAWETDTQYF.

The chain employs TRBV27 and TRBJ2-5; TRBD1 is a possible D gene (5 bases). Germline V CDR1 and CDR2: MNHEY, SMNVEV (reference sequence). Trimming removed 3 bases from V and 4 bases from J, with 12 bases in between. This CDR3 has 14 amino acids. The CDR3 DNA is TGTGCCAGCAGTTTTACAGGTCTGGGAGAGACCCAGTACTTC. Translating it yields CASSFTGLGETQYF.

V and J are TRBV28 and TRBJ1-1; no definite D call. Germline-derived CDR1 and CDR2 are MDHEN and SYDVKM. The ends were cut back, 3 bases at V and 11 bases at J, with 16 bases in the middle. The CDR3 runs to 13 residues. CDR3 loop: CASSFSAIRGAFF. The CDR3 bases are TGTGCCAGCAGTTTTTCGGCAATACGTGGGGCTTTCTTT.

J is TRBJ2-1 and V is TRBV28; no firm D call. V was pared by 1 base and J by 9 bases, with 13 bases between. Germline lookup yields CDR1 MDHEN and CDR2 SYDVKM. CDR3 length: 14 amino acids. The CDR3 sequence: CASSLFGLPGEQFF. CDR3 DNA: TGTGCCAGCAGTTTATTTGGGCTTCCGGGTGAGCAGTTCTTC.

A single count supports this clone. The chain employs TRBV15 and TRBJ1-1, with a tentative D call TRBD1 (5 bases). The CDR3 is made up of 16 amino acids. Germline CDR1 is LNHNV and CDR2 is YYDKDF (reference sequence). V dropped 3 bases and J dropped 1 base, with 15 bases sitting between them. CDR3 coding DNA: TGTGCCACCAGCAGGAAGGGGTGGGGTGAGAACACTGAAGCTTTCTTT. Its translation is CATSRKGWGENTEAFF.

The rearrangement uses TRBV9 and TRBJ1-3; D is perhaps TRBD1 (5 bases). V lost 3 bases and J 0 bases, leaving 7 bases between the germline ends. Germline-derived CDR1 and CDR2 are SGDLS and YYNGEE. The CDR3 is made up of 14 amino acids. For the CDR3, the DNA is TGTGCCAGCAGCGGGAGGGGCTCTGGAAACACCATATATTTT. This codes for CASSGRGSGNTIYF.

The gene calls are TRBV28 and TRBJ2-5; TRBD2 matches 10 bases. The CDR3 sequence is 16 residues long. V shed 7 bases, J shed 2 bases, and the junction held 10 bases outside the gene matches. The germline gives CDR1 MDHEN, CDR2 SYDVKM. The CDR3 sequence is CASKGSGLAVQETQYF. CDR3 sequence (DNA): TGTGCCAGCAAGGGGTCAGGACTAGCGGTTCAAGAGACCCAGTACTTC.

The chain carries TRBV19 and TRBJ2-2, with D maybe TRBD2 (6 bases). CDR3 length equals 16 residues. Trimming shortened V by 1 base and J by 0 bases, and 9 bases separated the two germline ends. CDR1 is LNHDA, CDR2 SQIVND, per germline (reference sequence). The CDR3 sequence is CASSIASVPNTGELFF. In nucleotides, the CDR3 is TGTGCCAGTAGTATAGCTAGCGTACCGAACACCGGGGAGCTGTTTTTT.

This chain connects TRBV30 to TRBJ2-2, with D possibly TRBD2 on 6 matching bases. This CDR3 region has 15 residues. Germline CDR1 is GTSNPN and CDR2 is SVGIG (reference sequence). V dropped 2 bases and J dropped 0 bases, with 10 bases sitting between them. The CDR3 reads CAWSKGGANTGELFF. CDR3 DNA: TGTGCCTGGAGTAAAGGAGGGGCGAACACCGGGGAGCTGTTTTTT.

The chain joins TRBV19 to TRBJ2-2; 8 positions match TRBD2. This CDR3 comprises 14 residues. V was pared by 4 bases and J by 4 bases, with 2 bases of the junction left unmatched. Germline V gene data show CDR1 as LNHDA and CDR2 as SQIVND (reference sequence). CDR3 DNA: TGTGCCAGTAGTAGTCTAGCGGGCACCGGGGAGCTGTTTTTT. Translated, it gives CASSSLAGTGELFF.

This chain joins TRBV10-1 and TRBJ2-5; D not certain. Trimming cost V 0 bases and J 4 bases, with 6 bases left between them. The CDR3 is 13 amino acids. Per germline, CDR1 WNHNN and CDR2 SYGVQD (reference sequence). The DNA for the CDR3 is TGCGCCAGCAGTGAGTCGGCACTAGAGACCCAGTACTTC. This encodes CASSESALETQYF.

This clone is a singleton in its sample. V gene TRBV20-1 combines with J gene TRBJ2-7; a weak D match, TRBD1 (5 bases). CDR3 length equals 11 residues. CDR1 is DFQATT and CDR2 is SNEGSKA in the germline V gene (reference sequence). Trimming took 3 bases from V and 7 from J, leaving 10 bases between them. The CDR3 DNA reads as TGCAGTGCTAGGGGGCTAGAAGAGCAGTACTTC. This translates into CSARGLEEQYF.

The genes are TRBV2 and TRBJ2-7; D is possibly TRBD1 or TRBD2 (6 bases each). The CDR3 spans 12 residues. Trimming took off 1 base at V and 10 bases at J, with 11 bases between the two ends. Germline lookup yields CDR1 SNHLY and CDR2 FYNNEI. This chain's CDR3 is CASSEELGGQYF. In DNA form, the CDR3 reads TGTGCCAGCAGTGAAGAATTGGGGGGCCAGTACTTC.

V gene TRBV27 combines with J gene TRBJ2-7; TRBD2 matches 12 bases. V lost 5 bases to trimming and J lost 0 bases; unmatched junction nucleotides: 2. CDR3 length: 15 residues. CDR1 is MNHEY, CDR2 SMNVEV, per germline (reference sequence). CDR3 sequence reads: CASSMTSGSSYEQYF. CDR3 coding DNA: TGTGCCAGCAGTATGACTAGCGGGAGCTCCTACGAGCAGTACTTC.

This chain links TRBV28 with TRBJ2-1, with TRBD2 matching 15 bases. V lost 4 bases, J lost 9 bases, and 7 bases stayed unmatched. The CDR3 loop spans 16 amino acids. Germline CDR1 reads MDHEN; CDR2 reads SYDVKM. CDR3 in DNA: TGTGCCAGCAGTTCCCGGACTAGCGGGAGGGCCCGTGAGCAGTTCTTC. Its translation is CASSSRTSGRAREQFF. Variable domain in full (rest from reference TRBV28 and TRBJ2-1): DVKVTQSSRYLVKRTGEKVFLECVQDMDHENMFWYRQDPGLGLRLIYFSYDVKMKEKGDIPEGYSVSREKKERFSLILESASTNQTSMYLCASSSRTSGRAREQFFGPGTRLTVL.

This clone appeared a single time. V and J are TRBV6-6 and TRBJ1-5; 7 positions match TRBD1. In germline, CDR1 is MNHNY, CDR2 SVGAGI (reference sequence). V was clipped by 2 bases and J by 6 bases; unmatched bases: 7. The CDR3 totals 15 residues. The CDR3 loop is CASSYEQGMGQPQHF. DNA of the CDR3: TGTGCCAGCAGTTACGAACAGGGGATGGGTCAGCCCCAGCATTTT.